This entry lists 10 T cell receptor beta chains sequenced from one sample in a study of T cells in Graves' hyperthyroidism and ophthalmopathy. TCR beta CDR3 regions were amplified from RNA. HTBI primers were employed in a first-round RT-PCR of the TCR CDR3. TCRdb analysed the multiplex PCR reads with MiXCR anew, one entry per CDR3 protein. The profile covers approximately 590,000 distinct CDR3 sequences, with about a sixth appearing a single time and around 7.8% taken by the ten largest. The material sequenced was blood. The receptors come from a woman in her 30s with Graves' hyperthyroidism.

This clonotype has a count of ten or more. V is TRBV27 and J is TRBJ2-7, with D perhaps TRBD1 or TRBD2 (6 bases each). Between the trimmed V and J ends, which lost 4 bases and 4 bases, there was a span of 20 bases. Per the germline V gene, CDR1 is MNHEY and CDR2 is SMNVEV (reference sequence). The CDR3 is 16 amino acids. The CDR3 spells CASSSRARGDQYEQYF. DNA of the CDR3: TGTGCCAGCAGTTCGCGGGCGAGGGGGGATCAATACGAGCAGTACTTC.

In this sample, this clonotype turned up a few times. The chain's CDR3 is CASRPLGPNTEAFF. In nucleotides, the CDR3 is TGTGCCAGCAGGCCCTTAGGACCGAACACTGAAGCTTTCTTT. The V gene is TRBV6-1, the J gene TRBJ1-1; no firm D call. The CDR3 runs to 14 residues. Germline assignment: CDR1 MNHNS and CDR2 SASEGT. Deletions cut 6 bases from V and 1 base from J, with 12 bases between.

This clonotype has ten or more counts. The rearrangement joins TRBV29-1 to TRBJ1-1; D is unresolved. V lost 4 bases and J lost 0, with 6 bases in between. The CDR3 runs to 12 residues. Germline-derived CDR1 and CDR2 are SQVTM and ANQGSEA. The CDR3 protein is CSVGRVNTEAFF. The CDR3 bases are TGCAGCGTTGGACGAGTGAACACTGAAGCTTTCTTT.

This clonotype was counted ten times or more. The chain couples TRBV28 to TRBJ1-1, with 9 nucleotides matching TRBD1. Germline-derived CDR1 and CDR2 are MDHEN and SYDVKM. This CDR3 is built from 15 residues. With 5 bases clipped from V and 0 bases from J, the junction kept 4 bases outside the gene matches. In DNA form, the CDR3 reads TGTGCCAGCAGTGGGACAGGGACTATGAACACTGAAGCTTTCTTT. Translation: CASSGTGTMNTEAFF.

There are a few counts of this clonotype. The V call is TRBV6-1, the J call TRBJ2-3; TRBD2 aligns across 7 bases. Unmatched junction bases numbered 2, after V lost 4 bases and J lost 4 bases. In germline, CDR1 is MNHNS, CDR2 SASEGT. The CDR3 is 13 residues long. The CDR3 region has the DNA TGTGCCAGCAGTGGGACTAGTTCAGATACGCAGTATTTT. Residues: CASSGTSSDTQYF.

There are a few counts of this clonotype. The chain links TRBV6-1 to TRBJ2-6; a weak D match, TRBD1 (6 bases). V was shortened by 6 bases and J by 8 bases, with 32 bases between the two germline ends. The CDR3 spans 20 residues. Germline V lookup: CDR1 MNHNS, CDR2 SASEGT. CDR3 coding DNA: TGTGCCAGCAGGGCGAATGTCCAGGGGCTGAAAACTCTGGTTACCAACGTCCTGACTTTC. Translated, it gives CASRANVQGLKTLVTNVLTF.

Ten or more counts support this clonotype. CDR3 sequence reads: CASSPRAGGASLKLFF. As DNA, the CDR3 is TGTGCCAGCTCACCACGGGCAGGGGGCGCGTCCCTGAAACTGTTTTTT. J is TRBJ1-4 and V is TRBV18, with 8 bases aligning to TRBD1. The CDR3 consists of 16 residues. Germline V gene lookup returns CDR1 KGHSH and CDR2 LQKENI. Trimming removed 1 base from V and 11 bases from J; junction bases left unmatched: 12.

This clonotype was counted ten times or more. The chain recombines TRBV5-1 with TRBJ2-1; D unresolved. The germline gives CDR1 SGHRS, CDR2 YFSETQ. Trimming removed 0 bases at V and 7 bases at J, with 11 bases between. The CDR3 has 14 amino acids. The CDR3 here is CASSLGSLSNEQFF. CDR3 sequence (DNA): TGCGCCAGCAGCTTGGGATCACTCAGTAATGAGCAGTTCTTC.

This clonotype was recorded only once. This rearrangement joins TRBV5-1 to TRBJ1-4; D perhaps matches TRBD1 (6 bases). The CDR3 has 15 amino acids. V was shortened by 4 bases and J by 5 bases, with 15 bases between the two germline ends. CDR1 SGHRS and CDR2 YFSETQ come from the germline V gene. The chain's CDR3 is CASSLGRGLNEKLFF. In nucleotides, the CDR3 is TGCGCCAGCAGCCTCGGCAGGGGCCTAAATGAAAAACTGTTTTTT.

The gene calls are TRBV27 and TRBJ1-6; TRBD1 matches 9 bases. J gave up 9 bases and V 6 bases, and 12 bases lay outside the gene matches. The V gene's germline CDR1 is MNHEY and CDR2 SMNVEV (reference sequence). The CDR3 spans 16 residues. The CDR3 nucleotides are TGTGCCAGCAGCCCCGCCTGGACAGGGGTGGGTTCACCCCTCCACTTT. This translates into CASSPAWTGVGSPLHF.